The rows below give T cell receptor beta chains drawn from one sample of a study of blood T cell repertoires in COVID-19. Profiling relied on immunoSEQ multiplex PCR, and the TCRdb table lists in-frame clones only, not all of them. Among 400,000 to 450,000 clones listed, 90% were seen once. Input material: PBMCs or T cells enriched from blood (not recorded which). All receptors derive from a man aged 18 to 35 who had recovered from COVID-19. Both conserved end residues are part of each CDR3. A D gene is named only where the DNA matches it firmly. Clone size is given for some rows only: seen once, a few or many times, or a class if the clone is expanded.

size: NA; J: TRBJ1-1; V: TRBV29-1; D: NA; CDR3: CSVTGYTEAFF
size: NA; J: TRBJ1-1; V: TRBV3-1/TRBV3-2; D: TRBD1; CDR3: CASSQRTGNTEAFF
size: NA; J: TRBJ2-1; V: TRBV6-5; D: TRBD2; CDR3: CASRKRENEQFF
size: once; J: TRBJ2-3; V: TRBV5-6; D: TRBD2; CDR3: CASSFNTGGTDTQYF
size: NA; J: TRBJ1-3; V: TRBV19; D: NA; CDR3: CASHRGGNSGNTIYF
size: NA; J: TRBJ1-1; V: TRBV30; D: NA; CDR3: CAWRANTEAFF
size: once; J: TRBJ2-6; V: TRBV4-1; D: NA; CDR3: CASSQEYRVPISGANVLTF
size: once; J: TRBJ2-6; V: TRBV11-2; D: NA; CDR3: CASKDSAGANVLTF
size: NA; J: TRBJ1-6; V: TRBV5-1; D: NA; CDR3: CASSLVGSDSPLHF
size: NA; J: TRBJ1-5; V: TRBV19; D: NA; CDR3: CASSILDTGNQPQHF
size: NA; J: TRBJ2-1; V: TRBV7-9; D: NA; CDR3: CASSSESGSYNEQFF
size: NA; J: TRBJ2-3; V: TRBV19; D: TRBD1; CDR3: CASSIGGTGADTQYF
size: NA; J: TRBJ2-3; V: TRBV5-1; D: TRBD1; CDR3: CASSIPRTGGADTQYF
size: NA; J: TRBJ1-1; V: TRBV5-4; D: NA; CDR3: CASSSEGGMNTEAFF
size: NA; J: TRBJ2-7; V: TRBV6-5; D: TRBD2; CDR3: CASSYQLAASYEQYF
size: NA; J: TRBJ2-1; V: TRBV9; D: NA; CDR3: CASSVGIAGEERNEQFF
size: NA; J: TRBJ2-3; V: TRBV7-9; D: TRBD2; CDR3: CASSFWRGGWDTQYF
size: once; J: TRBJ2-2; V: TRBV7-2; D: NA; CDR3: CASSSSRAGTGELFF
size: NA; J: TRBJ1-2; V: TRBV28; D: NA; CDR3: CASSSNGRANYGYTF
size: NA; J: TRBJ1-2; V: TRBV11-3; D: NA; CDR3: CASSSKVGGEGYTF
size: once; J: TRBJ1-6; V: TRBV12-5; D: TRBD1; CDR3: CASAEDRENSPLHF
size: NA; J: TRBJ1-2; V: TRBV5-6; D: NA; CDR3: CASSQGPSGGYTF
size: NA; J: TRBJ2-1; V: TRBV5-8; D: TRBD1; CDR3: CASDPQGTGVQYEQFF
size: NA; J: TRBJ1-2; V: TRBV5-1; D: NA; CDR3: CASSLAGLGNYGYTF
size: NA; J: TRBJ1-3; V: TRBV6-1; D: NA; CDR3: CASSERSSGNTIYF
size: NA; J: TRBJ1-6; V: TRBV7-2; D: TRBD1; CDR3: CASTRDRGNSPLHF
size: NA; J: TRBJ2-7; V: TRBV12-3/TRBV12-4; D: NA; CDR3: CASSFGGGYEQYF
size: NA; J: TRBJ2-1; V: TRBV3-1/TRBV3-2; D: TRBD2; CDR3: CASSLGLEKANEQFF
size: NA; J: TRBJ1-1; V: TRBV11-2; D: NA; CDR3: CASSLTGTEAFF
size: NA; J: TRBJ1-4; V: TRBV2; D: TRBD1; CDR3: CASSEDRGGDEKLFF
size: NA; J: TRBJ1-6; V: TRBV5-1; D: TRBD1; CDR3: CASSLGQGANSPLHF
size: NA; J: TRBJ2-1; V: TRBV2; D: TRBD2; CDR3: CVVFLAGVGNEQFF
size: NA; J: TRBJ2-1; V: TRBV5-6; D: NA; CDR3: CASQGSFQYDEQFF
size: NA; J: TRBJ1-2; V: TRBV27; D: NA; CDR3: CASSFIPSGRGYGYTF
size: NA; J: TRBJ2-1; V: TRBV10-3; D: TRBD2; CDR3: CASRLAGAERNEQFF
size: NA; J: TRBJ2-2; V: TRBV6-5; D: TRBD1; CDR3: CASPGQRDTGELFF
size: NA; J: TRBJ2-3; V: TRBV12-5; D: TRBD2; CDR3: CASGPGTRGRNTQYF
size: NA; J: TRBJ2-5; V: TRBV5-1; D: NA; CDR3: CASGEEGARGSETQYF
size: NA; J: TRBJ1-2; V: TRBV3-1/TRBV3-2; D: NA; CDR3: CASSQDTVGHGYTF
size: NA; J: TRBJ2-7; V: TRBV7-9; D: TRBD1; CDR3: CASSRRDREYEQYF
size: NA; J: TRBJ1-2; V: TRBV10-2; D: NA; CDR3: CASSESTRDVGGYTF
size: NA; J: TRBJ1-1; V: TRBV2; D: NA; CDR3: CASRAGMNTEAFF
size: NA; J: TRBJ1-1; V: TRBV10-1; D: NA; CDR3: CASRAGLDTEAFF
size: NA; J: TRBJ1-3; V: TRBV18; D: NA; CDR3: CASSPPAGTGNTIYF
size: NA; J: TRBJ1-2; V: TRBV9; D: NA; CDR3: CASSLRAGTHYGYTF
size: NA; J: TRBJ2-2; V: TRBV5-1; D: TRBD1; CDR3: CASSLGQGAGELFF
size: NA; J: TRBJ2-3; V: TRBV7-8; D: TRBD2; CDR3: CASTPLGLVGDTQYF
size: NA; J: TRBJ1-6; V: TRBV3-1/TRBV3-2; D: TRBD1; CDR3: CASRRGQGNSPLHF
size: NA; J: TRBJ1-2; V: TRBV3-1/TRBV3-2; D: TRBD1; CDR3: CASSQESRGNYGYTF
size: once; J: TRBJ1-5; V: TRBV28; D: NA; CDR3: CASTLRRAPINQPQHF
size: NA; J: TRBJ2-3; V: TRBV11-2; D: TRBD2; CDR3: CASQRFGGGSTDTQYF
size: once; J: TRBJ1-2; V: TRBV2; D: NA; CDR3: CASSPGEGYTF
size: NA; J: TRBJ1-2; V: TRBV28; D: NA; CDR3: CASSLITLRTGGYTF
size: NA; J: TRBJ1-4; V: TRBV20-1; D: NA; CDR3: CSASLYTTTNEKLFF
size: once; J: TRBJ1-6; V: TRBV6-5; D: NA; CDR3: CASRFLNRFRPLHF
size: NA; J: TRBJ1-3; V: TRBV28; D: NA; CDR3: CASSLVLVSGNTIYF
size: NA; J: TRBJ2-7; V: TRBV28; D: TRBD2; CDR3: CASRVLAGGEQYF
size: NA; J: TRBJ1-1; V: TRBV2; D: NA; CDR3: CASSEIEVEMNTEAFF
size: NA; J: TRBJ2-3; V: TRBV7-2; D: NA; CDR3: CASSYNRADTQYF